This T cell receptor (beta chain) was sequenced for a study of blood T cell repertoires in COVID-19. Method: immunoSEQ multiplex PCR; TCRdb's copy keeps in-frame clones and lacks some. This sample has around 380,000 clones, with roughly four fifths found just once. There are a few counts of this clone. Germline CDR1 and CDR2: SEHNR and FQNEAQ (reference sequence). The CDR3 length is 13 residues. V dropped 5 bases and J dropped 10 bases, with 17 bases sitting between them. This TCR was recovered from a human donor with acute or convalescent COVID-19. The donor label of this sample is uncertain. The sequencing input was peripheral blood. The genes are TRBV7-9 and TRBJ1-1; a weak D match, TRBD1 (5 bases). The CDR3 here is CASSTRGWQGAFF. As DNA, the CDR3 is TGTGCCAGCAGCACTCGGGGGTGGCAGGGAGCTTTCTTT.